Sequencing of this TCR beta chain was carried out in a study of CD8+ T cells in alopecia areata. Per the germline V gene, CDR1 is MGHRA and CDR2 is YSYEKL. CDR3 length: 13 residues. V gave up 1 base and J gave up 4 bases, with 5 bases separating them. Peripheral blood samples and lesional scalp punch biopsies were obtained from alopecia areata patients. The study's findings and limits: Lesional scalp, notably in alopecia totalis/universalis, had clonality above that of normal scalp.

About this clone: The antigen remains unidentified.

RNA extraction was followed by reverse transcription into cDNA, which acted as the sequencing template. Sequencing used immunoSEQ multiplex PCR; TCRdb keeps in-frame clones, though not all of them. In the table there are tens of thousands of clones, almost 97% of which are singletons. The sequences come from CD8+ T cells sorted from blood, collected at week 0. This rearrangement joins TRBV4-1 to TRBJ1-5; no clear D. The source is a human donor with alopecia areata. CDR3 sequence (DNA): TGCGCCAGCAGCCAAGCTGTAAATCAGCCCCAGCATTTT. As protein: CASSQAVNQPQHF.